These 20 T cell receptor beta chains share one sample of origin, sequenced in a study of beta chain features in type 1 diabetes. Every isolated RNA sample was fully reverse transcribed, so sequencing captured expressed TCRB transcripts. Measured with immunoSEQ multiplex PCR; TCRdb has only the in-frame clones, and not every one. The sample has some 150,000 clones, 11% seen once. The sequenced material came from central memory CD4+ T cells from blood. The receptors were gathered from a man in his late teens or twenties in good health.

This clone was seen many times. The chain links TRBV18 to TRBJ2-1; D is ambiguous. Germline V CDR1 and CDR2: KGHSH, LQKENI. Between the trimmed V and J ends, which lost 5 bases and 6 bases, there was a span of 5 bases. This CDR3 contains 11 residues. The CDR3 is CASSTGNEQFF. The CDR3, as DNA: TGTGCCAGCTCAACGGGCAATGAGCAGTTCTTC.

The chain is built from TRBV5-1 and TRBJ2-3; maybe TRBD1 (6 bases). Trimming left V 6 bases short and J 4 bases short, with 12 bases between. In germline, CDR1 is SGHRS, CDR2 YFSETQ. The CDR3 extends over 13 amino acids. The CDR3 sequence: CASNRDTSDTQYF. CDR3 sequence (DNA): TGCGCCAGCAACCGGGACACTTCAGATACGCAGTATTTT. The full variable domain, its missing parts supplied by reference TRBV5-1 and TRBJ2-3, is KAGVTQTPRYLIKTRGQQVTLSCSPISGHRSVSWYQQTPGQGLQFLFEYFSETQRNKGNFPGRFSGRQFSNSRSEMNVSTLELGDSALYLCASNRDTSDTQYFGPGTRLTVL.

V and J are TRBV14 and TRBJ2-1; 10 nucleotides line up with TRBD1. V lost 1 base, J lost 6 bases, and 9 bases stayed unmatched. This CDR3 is built from 17 residues. CDR1 is SGHDN and CDR2 is FVKESK in the germline V gene. Written as DNA, the CDR3 is TGTGCCAGCAGCCAAGGGGTGGGGGACAGGGGCTTCAATGAGCAGTTCTTC. This gives the protein CASSQGVGDRGFNEQFF.

This clone was counted only a few times. The sample holds other DNA sequences that translate to the same CDR3. V usage is TRBV7-8 and J usage is TRBJ2-7, with D unresolved. Trimming left V 1 base short and J 5 bases short, with 6 bases between. The CDR3 loop spans 12 amino acids. The germline CDR1 and CDR2 sequences are SGHVS and FQNEAQ. The CDR3 here is CASSLGLDEQYF. The CDR3 bases are TGTGCCAGCAGCTTAGGGTTAGACGAGCAGTACTTC.

Worth noting for this clone: Other DNA sequences in the sample encode the same CDR3. V and J are TRBV18 and TRBJ1-1; D remains ambiguous. V gave up 3 bases and J gave up 3 bases, with 2 bases separating them. This CDR3 is 11 amino acids long. Germline loops: CDR1 KGHSH, CDR2 LQKENI. CDR3 region: CASSPDTEAFF. The CDR3 DNA is TGTGCCAGCTCACCGGACACTGAAGCTTTCTTT.

The rearrangement links TRBV7-7 to TRBJ2-5; D remains unclear. V lost 2 bases and J 0 bases, leaving 7 bases between the germline ends. Germline CDR1 reads SSHAT; CDR2 reads FNYEAQ (reference sequence). The CDR3 has 14 residues. The CDR3 region is CASSLIGYQETQYF. The CDR3 DNA sequence: TGTGCCAGCAGCTTAATAGGGTACCAAGAGACCCAGTACTTC.

The genes are TRBV9 and TRBJ2-7, with 12 bases matching TRBD2. Germline values: CDR1 SGDLS, CDR2 YYNGEE. The CDR3 has 16 residues. After removal of 0 bases from V and 2 bases from J, the junction contained 3 bases not matched to a gene. This CDR3 is CASSVGTSGNTYEQYF. The CDR3 DNA follows: TGTGCCAGCAGCGTAGGGACTAGCGGGAATACCTACGAGCAGTACTTC.

This clone was detected only a few times. This chain connects TRBV29-1 to TRBJ2-7, with D maybe TRBD1 (5 bases). Per germline, CDR1 SQVTM and CDR2 ANQGSEA. This CDR3 has 12 residues. Trimming stripped 7 bases from V and 7 bases from J, with 17 bases between. Here the CDR3 reads CSAGRTGWEQYF. CDR3 nucleotide sequence: TGCAGCGCTGGTAGAACAGGCTGGGAGCAGTACTTC.

The V call is TRBV7-2, the J call TRBJ2-3, with D possibly TRBD2 on 5 matching bases. The CDR3 sequence is 15 residues long. Germline-derived CDR1 and CDR2 are SGHTA and FQGNSA. Trimming took off 2 bases at V and 4 bases at J, with 13 bases between the two ends. CDR3 in amino acids: CASSLQAEPPDTQYF. CDR3 coding DNA: TGTGCCAGCAGCTTACAAGCGGAACCCCCAGATACGCAGTATTTT. The entire variable domain, with the rest obtained from reference TRBV7-2 and TRBJ2-3, is as follows: GAGVSQSPSNKVTEKGKDVELRCDPISGHTALYWYRQSLGQGLEFLIYFQGNSAPDKSGLPSDRFSAERTGGSVSTLTIQRTQQEDSAVYLCASSLQAEPPDTQYFGPGTRLTVL.

About this clone itself: Other DNA sequences from this sample encode an identical CDR3 as well. The rearrangement links TRBV7-2 to TRBJ2-5; 8 bases fit TRBD1. The CDR3 has 14 residues. V shed 5 bases and J 2 bases; nucleotides not matched to a gene: 4. The germline gives CDR1 SGHTA, CDR2 FQGNSA. CDR3 residues: CASSPDRGQETQYF. CDR3 bases: TGTGCCAGCAGCCCCGACAGGGGACAAGAGACCCAGTACTTC.

This clone was observed a few times. The V call is TRBV13, the J call TRBJ2-3, with 13 bases matching TRBD2. Unmatched junction bases numbered 5, after V lost 1 base and J lost 7 bases. CDR1 is PRHDT and CDR2 is FYEKMQ in the germline V gene (reference sequence). There are 16 residues in the CDR3. CDR3 amino acids: CASSLVGLAGRNTQYF. The CDR3 DNA sequence: TGTGCCAGCAGCTTAGTGGGACTAGCGGGGAGGAATACGCAGTATTTT.

There are a few counts of this clone. Other DNA sequences in this sample translate to the same CDR3. This chain connects TRBV20-1 to TRBJ1-5; unclear D gene. The germline CDR1 and CDR2 sequences are DFQATT and SNEGSKA (reference sequence). The CDR3 spans 11 residues. The ends were cut back, 3 bases at V and 4 bases at J, with 4 bases in the middle. CDR3 sequence: CSASGNQPQHF. The CDR3 nucleotides read TGCAGTGCTAGTGGGAATCAGCCCCAGCATTTT.

This clone was seen more than once but under ten times. The chain joins TRBV7-2 to TRBJ2-1; TRBD1 is a possible D gene (6 bases). Germline V gives CDR1 SGHTA, CDR2 FQGNSA. There are 15 residues in the CDR3. V was pared by 3 bases and J by 5 bases, with 14 bases between. The CDR3 spells CASSFRGHLNNEQFF. The DNA of the CDR3 is TGTGCCAGCAGCTTCCGGGGACACTTAAACAATGAGCAGTTCTTC.

This chain uses TRBV9 with TRBJ2-7; no clear D gene. The CDR3 is made up of 12 amino acids. V lost 3 bases, J lost 1 base, and 5 bases lay in between. The germline CDR1 and CDR2 sequences are SGDLS and YYNGEE. This CDR3 reads CASSAESYEQYF. The CDR3 nucleotides read TGTGCCAGCAGCGCCGAGTCCTACGAGCAGTACTTC.

V is TRBV7-2 and J is TRBJ1-2; D remains unclear. V was cut by 3 bases and J by 8 bases, with 16 bases left in between. This CDR3 is built from 14 residues. Germline assignment: CDR1 SGHTA and CDR2 FQGNSA. The DNA for the CDR3 is TGTGCCAGCAGCTTGGCAGACCGGTTTAACGGCTACACCTTC. Its translation is CASSLADRFNGYTF.

This chain connects TRBV10-3 to TRBJ1-2, with D unclear. The CDR3 is 12 amino acids. V lost 6 bases and J 5 bases, leaving 10 bases between the germline ends. The germline CDR1 and CDR2 sequences are ENHRY and SYGVKD. The CDR3 region has the DNA TGTGCCATCAGCCGACCTGAATATGGCTACACCTTC. This encodes CAISRPEYGYTF.

The V gene is TRBV6-5, the J gene TRBJ1-1, with 7 bases identical to TRBD1. Losses at the gene ends were 0 bases for V and 6 bases for J; bases not matched to a gene: 7. Germline V CDR1 and CDR2: MNHEY, SVGAGI. The CDR3 runs 15 residues. The CDR3 DNA is TGTGCCAGCAGTTACTCAAGGGACCAGGGGGCTGAAGCTTTCTTT. Translated, it gives CASSYSRDQGAEAFF.

This rearrangement joins TRBV19 to TRBJ2-1; no reliable D call. The ends were cut back, 9 bases at V and 6 bases at J, with 15 bases in the middle. The CDR3 sequence is 13 residues long. Per the germline V gene, CDR1 is LNHDA and CDR2 is SQIVND (reference sequence). CDR3 DNA: TGTGCCAGGAATTGGGCGAATGGCAATGAGCAGTTCTTC. Its translation: CARNWANGNEQFF.

This clone has more than one count but fewer than ten. The rearrangement uses TRBV7-3 and TRBJ2-5; D ambiguous. The germline gives CDR1 SGHTA, CDR2 FQGTGA. The CDR3 covers 16 residues. Trimming removed 2 bases from V and 2 bases from J, with 15 bases in between. CDR3 loop: CASSLSYSFVQETQYF. The CDR3 DNA is TGTGCCAGCAGCTTATCCTACAGTTTTGTACAAGAGACCCAGTACTTC.

J is TRBJ2-6 and V is TRBV9; D might be TRBD1 (5 bases). Trimming cost V 0 bases and J 0 bases, with 13 bases left between them. In germline, CDR1 is SGDLS, CDR2 YYNGEE. This CDR3 region has 18 residues. CDR3 nucleotide sequence: TGTGCCAGCAGCGTAGTGGGCAGGGCCCTCTCTGGGGCCAACGTCCTGACTTTC. Translation gives CASSVVGRALSGANVLTF.